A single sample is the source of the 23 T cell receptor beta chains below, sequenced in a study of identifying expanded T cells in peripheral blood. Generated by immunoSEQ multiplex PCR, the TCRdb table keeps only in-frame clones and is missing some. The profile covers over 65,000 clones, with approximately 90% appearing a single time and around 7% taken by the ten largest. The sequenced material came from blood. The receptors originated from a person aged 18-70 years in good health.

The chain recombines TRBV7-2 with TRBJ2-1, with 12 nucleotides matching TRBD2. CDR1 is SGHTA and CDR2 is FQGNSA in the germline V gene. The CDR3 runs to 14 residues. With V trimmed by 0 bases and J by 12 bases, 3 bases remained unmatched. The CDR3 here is CASSLALAGGGQFF. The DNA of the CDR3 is TGTGCCAGCAGCTTAGCCCTAGCGGGAGGGGGGCAGTTCTTC.

DNA of the CDR3: TGTGCCAGCAGCTATCAGGCCTTGAATGAAAAACTGTTTTTT. It specifies CASSYQALNEKLFF. This rearrangement joins TRBV5-4 to TRBJ1-4; D gene ambiguous. V dropped 3 bases and J dropped 5 bases, with 11 bases sitting between them. Germline lookup yields CDR1 SGHNT and CDR2 YYREEE (reference sequence). The CDR3 is 14 residues long.

The DNA for the CDR3 is TGTGCCAGCAGGTGGACAGGGACGGCTGAAGCTTTCTTT. Encoded protein: CASRWTGTAEAFF. The rearrangement uses TRBV25-1 and TRBJ1-1; 8 positions agree with TRBD1. Germline lookup yields CDR1 MGHDK and CDR2 SYGVNS. The CDR3 has 13 amino acids. The V and J ends lost 6 bases and 6 bases, in that order; junction bases with no gene match: 6. Based on the CDR3 plus reference TRBV25-1 and TRBJ1-1, the full variable domain is EADIYQTPRYLVIGTGKKITLECSQTMGHDKMYWYQQDPGMELHLIHYSYGVNSTEKGDLSSESTVSRIRTEHFPLTLESARPSHTSQYLCASRWTGTAEAFFGQGTRLTVV.

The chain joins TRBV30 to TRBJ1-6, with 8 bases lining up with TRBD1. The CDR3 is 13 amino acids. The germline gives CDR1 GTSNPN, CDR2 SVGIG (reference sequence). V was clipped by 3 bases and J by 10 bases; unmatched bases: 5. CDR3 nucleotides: TGTGCCTGGAGGGCAGGGGGCGTATCACCCCTCCACTTT. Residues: CAWRAGGVSPLHF.

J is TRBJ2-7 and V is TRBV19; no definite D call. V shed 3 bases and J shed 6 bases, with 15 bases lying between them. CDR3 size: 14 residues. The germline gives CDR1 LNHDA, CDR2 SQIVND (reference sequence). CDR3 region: CASSMGGTLAEQYF. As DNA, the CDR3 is TGTGCCAGTAGTATGGGCGGAACCCTCGCCGAGCAGTACTTC. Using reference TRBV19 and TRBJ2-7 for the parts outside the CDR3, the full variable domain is DGGITQSPKYLFRKEGQNVTLSCEQNLNHDAMYWYRQDPGQGLRLIYYSQIVNDFQKGDIAEGYSVSREKKESFPLTVTSAQKNPTAFYLCASSMGGTLAEQYFGPGTRLTVT.

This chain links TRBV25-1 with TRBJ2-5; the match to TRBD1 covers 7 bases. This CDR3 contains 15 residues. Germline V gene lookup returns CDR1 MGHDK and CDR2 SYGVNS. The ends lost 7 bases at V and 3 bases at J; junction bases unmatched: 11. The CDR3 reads CASIDIRTGEETQYF. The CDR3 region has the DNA TGTGCCAGCATTGATATTCGGACAGGCGAAGAGACCCAGTACTTC. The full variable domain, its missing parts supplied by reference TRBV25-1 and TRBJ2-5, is EADIYQTPRYLVIGTGKKITLECSQTMGHDKMYWYQQDPGMELHLIHYSYGVNSTEKGDLSSESTVSRIRTEHFPLTLESARPSHTSQYLCASIDIRTGEETQYFGPGTRLLVL.

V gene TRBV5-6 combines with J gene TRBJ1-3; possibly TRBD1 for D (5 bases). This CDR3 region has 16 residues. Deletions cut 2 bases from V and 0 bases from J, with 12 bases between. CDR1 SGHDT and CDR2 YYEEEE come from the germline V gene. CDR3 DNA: TGTGCCAGCAGCTTTGGGACGGGCCTCTCTGGAAACACCATATATTTT. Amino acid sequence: CASSFGTGLSGNTIYF.

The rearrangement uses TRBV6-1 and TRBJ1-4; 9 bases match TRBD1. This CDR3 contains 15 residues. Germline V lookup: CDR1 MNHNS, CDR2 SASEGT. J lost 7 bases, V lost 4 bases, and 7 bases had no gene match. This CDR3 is CASSGYGTGSEKLFF. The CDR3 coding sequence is TGTGCCAGCAGTGGCTACGGGACAGGGAGTGAAAAACTGTTTTTT.

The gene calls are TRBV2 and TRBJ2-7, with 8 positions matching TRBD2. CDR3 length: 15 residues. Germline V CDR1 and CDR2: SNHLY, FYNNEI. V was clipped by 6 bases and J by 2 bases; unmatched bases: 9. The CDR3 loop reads CASSPGRGLTYEQYF. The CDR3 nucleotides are TGTGCCAGCAGCCCCGGGAGGGGCCTCACCTACGAGCAGTACTTC.

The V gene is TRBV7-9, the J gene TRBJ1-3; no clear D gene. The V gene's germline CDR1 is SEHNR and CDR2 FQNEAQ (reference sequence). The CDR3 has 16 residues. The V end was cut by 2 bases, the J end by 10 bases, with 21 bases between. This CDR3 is CASSLNSEYIARTIYF. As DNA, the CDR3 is TGTGCCAGCAGCTTAAACAGCGAGTACATTGCGAGGACCATATATTTT. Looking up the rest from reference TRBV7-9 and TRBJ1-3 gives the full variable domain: DTGVSQNPRHKITKRGQNVTFRCDPISEHNRLYWYRQTLGQGPEFLTYFQNEAQLEKSRLLSDRFSAERPKGSFSTLEIQRTEQGDSAMYLCASSLNSEYIARTIYFGEGSWLTVV.

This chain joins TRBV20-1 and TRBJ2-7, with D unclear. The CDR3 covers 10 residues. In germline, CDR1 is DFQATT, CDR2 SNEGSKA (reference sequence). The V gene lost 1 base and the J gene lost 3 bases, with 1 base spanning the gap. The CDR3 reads CSARGYEQYF. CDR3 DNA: TGCAGTGCTAGAGGCTACGAGCAGTACTTC.

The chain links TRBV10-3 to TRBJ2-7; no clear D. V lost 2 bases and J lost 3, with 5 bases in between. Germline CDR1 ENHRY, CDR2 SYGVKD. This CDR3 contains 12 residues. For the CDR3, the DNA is TGTGCCATCAGTGAGGCGGACTACGAGCAGTACTTC. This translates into CAISEADYEQYF.

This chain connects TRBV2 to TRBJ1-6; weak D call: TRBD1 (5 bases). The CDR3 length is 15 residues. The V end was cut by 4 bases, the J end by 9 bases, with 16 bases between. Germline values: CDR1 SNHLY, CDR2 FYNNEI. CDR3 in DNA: TGTGCCAGCAGTGGGGGTGGGGTTCAGGGTTCACCCCTCCACTTT. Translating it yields CASSGGGVQGSPLHF. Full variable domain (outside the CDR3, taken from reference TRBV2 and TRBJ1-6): EPEVTQTPSHQVTQMGQEVILRCVPISNHLYFYWYRQILGQKVEFLVSFYNNEISEKSEIFDDQFSVERPDGSNFTLKIRSTKLEDSAMYFCASSGGGVQGSPLHFGNGTRLTVT.

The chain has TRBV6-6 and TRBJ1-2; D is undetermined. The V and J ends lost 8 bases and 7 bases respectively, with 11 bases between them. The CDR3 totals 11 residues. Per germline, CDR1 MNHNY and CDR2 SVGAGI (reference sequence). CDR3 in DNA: TGTGCCAGCGGGTCGGAGAGTGGCTACACCTTC. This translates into CASGSESGYTF.

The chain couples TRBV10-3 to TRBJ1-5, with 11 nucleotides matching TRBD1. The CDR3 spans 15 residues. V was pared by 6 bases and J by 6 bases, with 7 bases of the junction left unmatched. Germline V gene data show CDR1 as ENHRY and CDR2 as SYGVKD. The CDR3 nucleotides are TGTGCCATCAGCGTGGGGACAGGGGGTGGTCAGCCCCAGCATTTT. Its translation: CAISVGTGGGQPQHF.

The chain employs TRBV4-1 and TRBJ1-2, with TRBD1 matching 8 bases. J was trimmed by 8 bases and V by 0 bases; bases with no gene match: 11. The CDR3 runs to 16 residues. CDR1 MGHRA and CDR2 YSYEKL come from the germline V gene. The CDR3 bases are TGCGCCAGCAGCCAAGAAAGGAGGGCAGGGGGCGTAGGCTACACCTTC. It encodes CASSQERRAGGVGYTF.

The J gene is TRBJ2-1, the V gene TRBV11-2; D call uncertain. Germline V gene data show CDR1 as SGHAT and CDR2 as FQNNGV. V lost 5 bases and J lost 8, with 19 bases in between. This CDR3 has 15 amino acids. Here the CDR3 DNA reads TGTGCCAGCAGCAAAGATCATGGGTTTGTGCATGAGCAGTTCTTC. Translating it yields CASSKDHGFVHEQFF.

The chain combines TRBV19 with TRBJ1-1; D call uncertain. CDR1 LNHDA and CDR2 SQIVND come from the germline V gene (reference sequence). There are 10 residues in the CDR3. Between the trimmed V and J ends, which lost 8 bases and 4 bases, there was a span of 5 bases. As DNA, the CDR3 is TGTGCCAGTCGTGGCACTGAAGCTTTCTTT. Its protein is CASRGTEAFF. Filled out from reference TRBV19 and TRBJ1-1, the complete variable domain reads DGGITQSPKYLFRKEGQNVTLSCEQNLNHDAMYWYRQDPGQGLRLIYYSQIVNDFQKGDIAEGYSVSREKKESFPLTVTSAQKNPTAFYLCASRGTEAFFGQGTRLTVV.

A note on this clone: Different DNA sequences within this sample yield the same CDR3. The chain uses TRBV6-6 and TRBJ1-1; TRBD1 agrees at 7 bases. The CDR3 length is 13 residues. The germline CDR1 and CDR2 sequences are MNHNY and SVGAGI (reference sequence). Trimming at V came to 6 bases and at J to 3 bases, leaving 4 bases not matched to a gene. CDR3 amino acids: CASSRTGDTEAFF. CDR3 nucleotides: TGTGCCAGCAGCCGAACAGGGGACACTGAAGCTTTCTTT.

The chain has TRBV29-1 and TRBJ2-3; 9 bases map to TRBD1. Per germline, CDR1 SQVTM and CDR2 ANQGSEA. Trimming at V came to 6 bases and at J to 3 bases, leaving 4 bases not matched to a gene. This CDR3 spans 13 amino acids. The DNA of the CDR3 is TGCAGCGTCAACAGGGGGCGTACAGATACGCAGTATTTT. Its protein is CSVNRGRTDTQYF.

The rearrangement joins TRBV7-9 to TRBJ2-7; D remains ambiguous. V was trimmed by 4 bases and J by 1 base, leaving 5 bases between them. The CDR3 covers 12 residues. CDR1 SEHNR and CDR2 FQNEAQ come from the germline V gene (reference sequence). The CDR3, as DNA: TGTGCCAGCAGCTACCCATCCTACGAGCAGTACTTC. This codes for CASSYPSYEQYF.

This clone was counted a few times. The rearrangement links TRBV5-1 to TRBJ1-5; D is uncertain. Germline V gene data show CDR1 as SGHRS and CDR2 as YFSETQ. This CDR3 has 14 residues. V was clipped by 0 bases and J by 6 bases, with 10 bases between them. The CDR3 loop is CASSLGPLGQPQHF. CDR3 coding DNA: TGCGCCAGCAGCTTGGGGCCCCTGGGTCAGCCCCAGCATTTT.

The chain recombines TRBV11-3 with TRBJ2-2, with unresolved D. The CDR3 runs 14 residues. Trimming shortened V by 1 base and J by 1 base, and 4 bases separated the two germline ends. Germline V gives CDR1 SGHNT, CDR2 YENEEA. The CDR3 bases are TGTGCCAGCAGCTTAGGGCAGAACACCGGGGAGCTGTTTTTT. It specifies CASSLGQNTGELFF.